Sequencing of this TCR beta chain was carried out in a study of shared clonotypes between healthy human individuals. The CDR3 totals 14 residues. Per the germline V gene, CDR1 is SGHRS and CDR2 is YFSETQ. Losses at the gene ends were 3 bases for V and 0 bases for J; bases not matched to a gene: 1. Several immunoSEQ plates received, in even portions, the genomic DNA of each subset. Profiled with immunoSEQ multiplex PCR; TCRdb holds only in-frame clones, not every one. The sample lists some 200,000 clones, over 85% occurring once. Sequenced input: naive CD4+ T cells sorted from blood. Stated subset: CD45RA+ positively selected. This TCR derives from a woman in her 30s in good health. The J gene is TRBJ1-1, the V gene TRBV5-1, with TRBD1 identical over 8 bases. The CDR3 loop reads CASSWTGMNTEAFF. The CDR3 DNA reads as TGCGCCAGCAGCTGGACAGGGATGAACACTGAAGCTTTCTTT. The full variable domain, rest sourced from reference TRBV5-1 and TRBJ1-1, is KAGVTQTPRYLIKTRGQQVTLSCSPISGHRSVSWYQQTPGQGLQFLFEYFSETQRNKGNFPGRFSGRQFSNSRSEMNVSTLELGDSALYLCASSWTGMNTEAFFGQGTRLTVV.